The 9 T cell receptor beta chains in this list originate from one sample, sequenced in a study of CD8 T cells in ankylosing spondylitis. Study-level points and caveats: A motif of eight or nine highly homologous TCR beta variants was seen as apparently characteristic of ankylosing spondylitis blood.

These receptors have no known antigen. TCRdb re-derived calls from the 5' RACE reads in MiXCR, one entry per CDR3 protein. The profile shows 750,000 to 850,000 distinct CDR3 sequences, about 12% of them singletons. Sequences were obtained from blood, either unsorted or a sorted T cell fraction (not recorded which). These receptors were taken from a male donor with ankylosing spondylitis.

The chain has TRBV7-9 and TRBJ2-5; a possible D gene is TRBD2 (6 bases). The CDR3 extends over 17 amino acids. CDR1 is SEHNR, CDR2 FQNEAQ, per germline (reference sequence). Trimming took off 5 bases at V and 2 bases at J, with 21 bases between the two ends. The CDR3 DNA sequence: TGTGCCAGCAGCCCCTGGGGGGTTAGCGGATTACAAGAGACCCAGTACTTC. Amino acids: CASSPWGVSGLQETQYF.

Only a few counts were recorded for this clonotype. The chain has TRBV6-1 and TRBJ1-2; tentatively, D is TRBD1 (5 bases). CDR1 and CDR2 (germline): MNHNS, SASEGT. V lost 6 bases and J 4 bases, leaving 12 bases between the germline ends. The CDR3 is 13 amino acids. CDR3 bases: TGTGCCAGCAGGAAACCGGGGGGCTATGGCTACACCTTC. Translation gives CASRKPGGYGYTF.

The chain is built from TRBV28 and TRBJ1-2; D unclear. Germline lookup yields CDR1 MDHEN and CDR2 SYDVKM. Trimming stripped 5 bases from V and 8 bases from J, with 12 bases between. This CDR3 is 12 amino acids long. CDR3 DNA sequence: TGTGCCAGCAGTGACCGGGTTAGCGGCTACACCTTC. Amino acids: CASSDRVSGYTF.

Here the CDR3 DNA reads TGCGCCAGCAGCGGTGCGGGTGGGGGATCCGATGGCTACACCTTC. Translating it yields CASSGAGGGSDGYTF. The chain is built from TRBV5-1 and TRBJ1-2, with D perhaps TRBD1 (5 bases). V was shortened by 4 bases and J by 6 bases, with 19 bases between the two germline ends. The CDR3 spans 15 residues. From germline, CDR1 is SGHRS and CDR2 YFSETQ.

As for this clonotype: A read error is possible here, since a much larger clone lies one base away. The chain couples TRBV4-3 to TRBJ2-7; 7 nucleotides agree with TRBD2. V shed 0 bases and J 12 bases; nucleotides not matched to a gene: 14. The length of the CDR3 is 15 residues. In germline, CDR1 is LGHNA, CDR2 YSLEER. The CDR3 coding sequence is TGCGCCAGCAGCCAAGAATGGAGTAGCGGGCTGAGGCGGTACTTC. It translates to CASSQEWSSGLRRYF.

The chain couples TRBV6-1 to TRBJ1-6; TRBD1 might be the D (6 bases). The CDR3 runs to 15 residues. The V end lost 5 bases, the J end lost 3 bases, and 11 bases lay between the germline ends. In germline, CDR1 is MNHNS, CDR2 SASEGT. The CDR3 reads CASSTGKSYNSPLHF. The CDR3 DNA reads as TGTGCCAGCAGTACAGGGAAAAGCTATAATTCACCCCTCCACTTT.

The table lists this clonotype with a few counts. This chain joins TRBV12-3 or TRBV12-4 and TRBJ2-5; 9 nucleotides match TRBD1. With V trimmed by 6 bases and J by 4 bases, 6 bases remained unmatched. The CDR3 length is 14 residues. CDR3 DNA: TGTGCCAGCAGACCCGGGACAGGGCGAGAGACCCAGTACTTC. Its translation: CASRPGTGRETQYF.

This clonotype occurred a few times. This sequence joins TRBV27 and TRBJ1-6; 11 bases agree with TRBD1. This CDR3 region has 15 residues. V lost 11 bases, J lost 7 bases, and 10 bases stayed unmatched. Germline V gene data show CDR1 as MNHEY and CDR2 as SMNVEV (reference sequence). The CDR3 DNA reads as TGTGCCTCTACTCGGACAGGGGGCTGGAATTCACCCCTCCACTTT. This sequence encodes CASTRTGGWNSPLHF.

In this sample, this clonotype turned up a few times. The V and J genes are TRBV5-1 and TRBJ2-1; D is ambiguous. Trimming cost V 2 bases and J 4 bases, with 10 bases left between them. The germline V gene encodes CDR1 SGHRS and CDR2 YFSETQ. The CDR3 has 14 amino acids. CDR3 residues: CASSFTAMYNEQFF. The CDR3 nucleotides are TGCGCCAGCAGCTTCACGGCAATGTACAATGAGCAGTTCTTC.